The rows below give T cell receptor beta chains drawn from one sample of a study of spatial heterogeneity in lung cancer. TCRdb processed the 5' RACE reads anew with MiXCR; each CDR3 protein has one entry. The repertoire holds approximately 12,000 distinct CDR3 sequences, with 5.5% to 8% as singletons. The sample was normal lung tissue next to the tumor, taken at surgery. All receptors come from a male donor with early-stage non-small cell lung cancer. Each CDR3 is given with its conserved first and last residue. A D gene is named only where the DNA matches it firmly. Expanded clones are given a class, and other clones once, few, many or no size at all.

abundance	v_gene	j_gene	d_gene	CDR3nt	CDR3aa
many	TRBV12-3/TRBV12-4	TRBJ2-1	TRBD1	TGTGCCAGCAGCTTGGGACAGGGGAGAACCTACAATGAGCAGTTCTTC	CASSLGQGRTYNEQFF
many	TRBV2	TRBJ2-1	TRBD2	TGTGCCAGCAGCGCTAACGGACTAGCAAGCAATGAGCAGTTCTTC	CASSANGLASNEQFF
.	TRBV2	TRBJ2-1	TRBD2	TGTGCCAGCAGTTCCACTGGCGGGAGGGCCTACAATGAGCAGTTCTTC	CASSSTGGRAYNEQFF
.	TRBV5-1	TRBJ1-5	.	TGCGCCAGCAGCCCCCGAGGTGATAGCAATCAGCCCCAGCATTTT	CASSPRGDSNQPQHF
many	TRBV5-1	TRBJ1-4	.	TGCGCCAGCAGTTTCAACGGGGCTCAGGAAAAACTGTTTTTT	CASSFNGAQEKLFF
many	TRBV19	TRBJ1-2	.	TGTGCCAGTAGTATAGACCTTAACTATGGCTACACCTTC	CASSIDLNYGYTF
medium-sized	TRBV6-2/TRBV6-3	TRBJ2-7	TRBD2	TGTGCCAGCAGTTCATTCCCCCTCGGACTAGCGAGTGTGGAAGAGCAGTACTTC	CASSSFPLGLASVEEQYF
many	TRBV7-8	TRBJ2-7	.	TGTGCCAGCATCCCGACAGGTGGAGGGACCTCCTACGAGCAGTACTTC	CASIPTGGGTSYEQYF
.	TRBV20-1	TRBJ2-3	.	TGCAGTGCTAGAGATATCCTAGCCGGTGATACGCAGTATTTT	CSARDILAGDTQYF
few	TRBV5-1	TRBJ2-2	.	TGCGTCAGCAGCTTCGGAGGGCCGAACACCGGGGAGCTGTTTTTT	CVSSFGGPNTGELFF
.	TRBV6-5	TRBJ2-7	TRBD1	TGTGCCAGCAGCCCGGGATGGGACAGTTCCTACGAGCAGTACTTC	CASSPGWDSSYEQYF
many	TRBV2	TRBJ2-4	.	TGTGCCAGCAGTGGGCTGAATCAAAACATTCAGTACTTC	CASSGLNQNIQYF
many	TRBV3-1	TRBJ2-2	.	TGTGCCAGCAGCCAAGATCCAAGGACCGGGGAGCTGTTTTTT	CASSQDPRTGELFF
many	TRBV12-5	TRBJ2-1	TRBD1	TGTGCTAGTGGTTCCGGGACAGGGATAAGCAGGGAGCAGTTCTTC	CASGSGTGISREQFF
many	TRBV6-5	TRBJ1-5	.	TGTGCCAGCCGTTCGGGGTTCGATCAGCCCCAGCATTTT	CASRSGFDQPQHF
.	TRBV27	TRBJ2-7	.	TGTGCCAGCAGTTTATCGGAGATCTCCTACGAGCAGTACTTC	CASSLSEISYEQYF
many	TRBV2	TRBJ1-5	.	TGTGCCAGCAGTGAGGAAAGGCCCAATCAGCCCCAGCATTTT	CASSEERPNQPQHF
.	TRBV7-2	TRBJ2-6	.	TGTGCCAGCAGCTTAGCGGTCACTGGGGCCAACGTCCTGACTTTC	CASSLAVTGANVLTF
.	TRBV10-3	TRBJ2-3	TRBD1	TGTGCCATCAGTGACTACTGGGACAGGGCGACAGATACGCAGTATTTT	CAISDYWDRATDTQYF
few	TRBV14	TRBJ1-1	.	TGTGCCAGCAGCCAGGTGAACACTGAAGCTTTCTTT	CASSQVNTEAFF
many	TRBV25-1	TRBJ1-1	.	TGTGCCAGCAGTGAATCTCAGGACGGGGGCACTGAAGCTTTCTTT	CASSESQDGGTEAFF
many	TRBV5-6	TRBJ1-3	TRBD1	TGTGCCAGCAGCTTGGCCCTCACAGGGGCAGGAAACACCATATATTTT	CASSLALTGAGNTIYF
many	TRBV5-1	TRBJ2-3	.	TGCGCCAGCAACGATGCGCGCAGCACAGATACGCAGTATTTT	CASNDARSTDTQYF
many	TRBV4-1	TRBJ2-1	.	TGCGCCAGCAGCCAAGAAACTGGCGGAATCAATGAGCAGTTCTTC	CASSQETGGINEQFF
many	TRBV4-3	TRBJ2-7	.	TGCGCCAGCAGCCAATGGGGCGAGCAGTACTTC	CASSQWGEQYF
few	TRBV30	TRBJ2-5	.	TGTGCCTGGAGTCAAGAGACCCAGTACTTC	CAWSQETQYF
many	TRBV4-1	TRBJ2-5	.	TGCGCCAGCAGTCTCCCCGGGGGAGAGACCCAGTACTTC	CASSLPGGETQYF
many	TRBV6-5	TRBJ2-1	TRBD2	TGTGCCAGCAGTAGACTAGCTTCGATCTACAATGAGCAGTTCTTC	CASSRLASIYNEQFF
.	TRBV7-6	TRBJ2-5	.	TGTGCCAGCAGCTTATATCAGGGCCAAGAGACCCAGTACTTC	CASSLYQGQETQYF
many	TRBV30	TRBJ2-5	.	TGTGCCTGGGGCGAAGAGACCCAGTACTTC	CAWGEETQYF
many	TRBV27	TRBJ2-5	.	TGTGCCAGCAGTTTAGAAGGGGTGACCCAGTACTTC	CASSLEGVTQYF
many	TRBV12-3/TRBV12-4	TRBJ1-1	.	TGTGCCAGCAGTTATCGCAGGGAGATGAACACTGAAGCTTTCTTT	CASSYRREMNTEAFF
.	TRBV7-2	TRBJ2-1	.	TGTGCCAGCAGCTTTGACTATGGGCATGAGCAGTTCTTC	CASSFDYGHEQFF
.	TRBV9	TRBJ2-1	.	TGTGCCAGCAGCGTAGTGGGGGGCTCCTACAATGAGCAGTTCTTC	CASSVVGGSYNEQFF
many	TRBV20-1	TRBJ1-2	TRBD1	TGCAGTGCTCTCGCTAGGACAGGAGAGAACTATGGCTACACCTTC	CSALARTGENYGYTF
.	TRBV28	TRBJ2-7	.	TGTGCCAGCAGTCGACCAGGGGCAGCCTCCTCCTACGAGCAGTACTTC	CASSRPGAASSYEQYF
many	TRBV27	TRBJ2-7	TRBD2	TGTGCCAGCAGTTCCGTTGGGACTAGCGGGGGCTACGAGCAGTACTTC	CASSSVGTSGGYEQYF
many	TRBV6-6	TRBJ1-6	TRBD1	TGTGCCAGCAGTTACCCTAACAGGGGCATAGGGTCACCCCTCCACTTT	CASSYPNRGIGSPLHF
.	TRBV6-2/TRBV6-3	TRBJ2-3	.	TGTGCCAGCAGTTACTTTGGGAAGAGCACAGATACGCAGTATTTT	CASSYFGKSTDTQYF
few	TRBV12-3/TRBV12-4	TRBJ1-1	.	TGTGCCAGCAGTGTCAAGAGGGACACTGAAGCTTTCTTT	CASSVKRDTEAFF
large	TRBV5-5	TRBJ2-3	.	TGTGCCAGCAGCTTGGGGGCAGACGATACGCAGTATTTT	CASSLGADDTQYF
few	TRBV27	TRBJ1-1	.	TGTGCCAGCTCGATGGGACAAGTGAACACTGAAGCTTTCTTT	CASSMGQVNTEAFF
many	TRBV7-8	TRBJ2-5	.	TGTGCCAGCAGCTTACTGGGGGGTAGGGAGACCCAGTACTTC	CASSLLGGRETQYF
large	TRBV11-2	TRBJ2-1	.	TGTGCCAGCAGCTTAGTGATAAACCCCGACAATGAGCAGTTCTTC	CASSLVINPDNEQFF
many	TRBV2	TRBJ1-4	.	TGTGCCAGCAGTGATTTACGACAGTCTAATGAAAAACTGTTTTTT	CASSDLRQSNEKLFF
many	TRBV2	TRBJ2-1	.	TGTGCCAGCAGTGAGGTCAGAAACAATGAGCAGTTCTTC	CASSEVRNNEQFF
many	TRBV10-3	TRBJ2-1	TRBD1	TGTGCCGTCCGGTCGGACAGGGGGCGACTTGGTGAGCAGTTCTTC	CAVRSDRGRLGEQFF
few	TRBV20-1	TRBJ2-7	TRBD1	TGCAGTGCTAGAGGGATACCGGGACAGGCCCCCTACGAGCAGTACTTC	CSARGIPGQAPYEQYF
many	TRBV20-1	TRBJ2-5	.	TGCAGTGCCCGCACAGGGACGAACAAAGAGACCCAGTACTTC	CSARTGTNKETQYF
medium-sized	TRBV19	TRBJ1-5	TRBD1	TGTGCCAGTAGTACCGGGACAGGGTCGAGCAATCAGCCCCAGCATTTT	CASSTGTGSSNQPQHF
many	TRBV20-1	TRBJ2-3	TRBD2	TGCAGTGCTAGGGGACTAGCGGGCCGCACAGATACGCAGTATTTT	CSARGLAGRTDTQYF